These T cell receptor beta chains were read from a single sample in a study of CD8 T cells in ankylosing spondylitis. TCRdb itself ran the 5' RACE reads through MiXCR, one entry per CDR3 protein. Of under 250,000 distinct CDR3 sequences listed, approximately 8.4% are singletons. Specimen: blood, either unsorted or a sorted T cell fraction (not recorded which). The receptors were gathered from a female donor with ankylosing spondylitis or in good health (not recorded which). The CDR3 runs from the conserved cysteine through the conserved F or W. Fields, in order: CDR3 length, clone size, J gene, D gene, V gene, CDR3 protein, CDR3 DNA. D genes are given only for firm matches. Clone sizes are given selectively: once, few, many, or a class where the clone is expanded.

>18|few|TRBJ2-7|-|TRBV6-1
CASSESGALAVPHYEQYF
TGTGCCAGCAGTGAATCGGGGGCCCTAGCGGTCCCCCACTACGAGCAGTACTTC
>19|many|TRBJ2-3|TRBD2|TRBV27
CASSSSKMTSGSRADTQYF
TGTGCCAGCAGTTCCTCAAAAATGACTAGCGGGAGTAGGGCAGATACGCAGTATTTT
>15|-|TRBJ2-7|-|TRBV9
CASSVGSRFSYEQYF
TGTGCCAGCAGCGTAGGATCCAGGTTCTCCTACGAGCAGTACTTC
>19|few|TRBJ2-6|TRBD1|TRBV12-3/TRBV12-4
CASSSRQGRIHSGANVLTF
TGTGCCAGCAGTTCGCGACAGGGAAGGATTCACTCTGGGGCCAACGTCCTGACTTTC
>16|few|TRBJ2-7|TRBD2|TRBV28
CASSTSPGLGVYEQYF
TGTGCCAGCAGTACGAGCCCGGGACTAGGGGTCTACGAGCAGTACTTC
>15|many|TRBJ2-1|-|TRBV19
CASSINGPSYNEQFF
TGTGCCAGTAGTATCAACGGACCTTCCTACAATGAGCAGTTCTTC
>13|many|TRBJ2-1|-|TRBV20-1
CSAPTRAWNEQFF
TGCAGTGCACCGACTAGGGCCTGGAATGAGCAGTTCTTC
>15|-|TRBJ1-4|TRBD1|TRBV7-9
CASSWGTGYNEKLFF
TGTGCCAGCAGCTGGGGGACAGGGTATAATGAAAAACTGTTTTTT
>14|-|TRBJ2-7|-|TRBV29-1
CSVEALAGDYEQYF
TGCAGCGTTGAAGCGTTGGCGGGTGACTACGAGCAGTACTTC
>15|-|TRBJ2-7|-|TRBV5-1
CASSLDLGAAAEQYF
TGCGCCAGCAGCTTGGACCTCGGGGCAGCGGCCGAGCAGTACTTC
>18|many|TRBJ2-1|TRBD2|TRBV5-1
CASSLGGTSGKKDNEQFF
TGCGCCAGCAGCTTGGGAGGGACTAGCGGGAAAAAGGACAATGAGCAGTTCTTC
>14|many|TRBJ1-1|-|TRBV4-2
CASSQSMAGTEAFF
TGTGCCAGCAGCCAATCGATGGCGGGTACTGAAGCTTTCTTT
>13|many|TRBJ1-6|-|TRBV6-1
CASRRGYNSPLHF
TGTGCCAGCCGACGAGGGTATAATTCACCCCTCCACTTT
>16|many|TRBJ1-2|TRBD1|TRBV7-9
CASRPGTGSGDYGYTF
TGTGCCAGCAGGCCCGGGACAGGGTCAGGGGACTATGGCTACACCTTC
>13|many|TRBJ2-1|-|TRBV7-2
CASSFSAGNEQFF
TGTGCCAGCAGCTTTTCGGCAGGGAATGAGCAGTTCTTC
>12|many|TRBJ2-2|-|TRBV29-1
CSVGINTGELFF
TGCAGCGTTGGTATAAACACCGGGGAGCTGTTTTTT
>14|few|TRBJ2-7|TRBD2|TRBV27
CASSASGSSYEQYF
TGTGCCAGCAGTGCTAGCGGGAGTTCCTACGAGCAGTACTTC
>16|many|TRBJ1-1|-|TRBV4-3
CASSQDKALMNTEAFF
TGCGCCAGCAGCCAAGATAAGGCACTCATGAACACTGAAGCTTTCTTT
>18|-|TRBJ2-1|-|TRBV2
CASTTARHQLLSYNEQFF
TGTGCCAGTACGACAGCCCGGCACCAGTTACTCTCCTACAATGAGCAGTTCTTC
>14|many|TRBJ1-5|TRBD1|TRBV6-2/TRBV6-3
CASSYSGGAGPQHF
TGTGCCAGCAGTTACTCAGGGGGCGCGGGGCCCCAGCATTTT
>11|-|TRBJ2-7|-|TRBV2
CASSDDSEQYF
TGTGCCAGCAGTGACGATAGCGAGCAGTACTTC
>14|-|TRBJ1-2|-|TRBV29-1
CSVEGTGVGYGYTF
TGCAGCGTTGAAGGAACCGGGGTCGGGTATGGCTACACCTTC
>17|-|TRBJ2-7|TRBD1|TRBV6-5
CASSYRIKGQPSYEQYF
TGTGCCAGCAGTTACCGAATAAAGGGACAGCCTAGCTACGAGCAGTACTTC
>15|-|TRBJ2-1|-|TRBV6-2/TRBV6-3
CASTQVGGEWDEQFF
TGTGCCAGCACTCAAGTGGGGGGCGAGTGGGATGAGCAGTTCTTC
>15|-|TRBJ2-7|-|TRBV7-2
CASSLEGAPYGEQYF
TGTGCCAGCAGCTTAGAGGGAGCCCCCTACGGAGAGCAGTACTTC
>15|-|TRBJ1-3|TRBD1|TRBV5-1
CASSYATGDGNTIYF
TGCGCCAGCAGCTACGCGACAGGGGATGGAAACACCATATATTTT
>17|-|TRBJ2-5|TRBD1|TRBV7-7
CASSQFTPGQGKETQYF
TGTGCTAGCAGCCAGTTTACCCCGGGACAGGGTAAAGAGACCCAGTACTTC
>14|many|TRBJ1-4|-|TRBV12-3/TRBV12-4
CASSFQGTNEKLFF
TGTGCCAGCAGTTTCCAGGGAACTAATGAAAAACTGTTTTTT
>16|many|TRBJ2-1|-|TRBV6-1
CASSEPRKPSYNEQFF
TGTGCCAGCAGTGAGCCCCGGAAGCCCTCCTACAATGAGCAGTTCTTC
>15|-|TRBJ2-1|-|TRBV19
CVSRTEAGGVNEQFF
TGTGTCAGTCGCACAGAAGCCGGAGGGGTCAATGAGCAGTTCTTC
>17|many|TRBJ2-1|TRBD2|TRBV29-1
CSVERPRGLAGADEQFF
TGCAGCGTTGAAAGACCCCGTGGACTAGCGGGAGCGGATGAGCAGTTCTTC
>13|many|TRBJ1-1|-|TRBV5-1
CASRFDGATEAFF
TGCGCCAGCAGGTTTGACGGGGCCACTGAAGCTTTCTTT
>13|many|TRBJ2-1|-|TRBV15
CATSRKVGVEQFF
TGTGCCACCAGCAGAAAGGTAGGGGTTGAGCAGTTCTTC
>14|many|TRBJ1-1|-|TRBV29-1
CSVAVRFSNTEAFF
TGCAGCGTTGCAGTCAGATTCTCGAACACTGAAGCTTTCTTT
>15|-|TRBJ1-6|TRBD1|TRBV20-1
CSAHEGASYNSPLDF
TGCAGTGCCCATGAGGGGGCCTCCTATAATTCACCCCTCGACTTT
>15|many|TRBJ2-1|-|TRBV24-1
CATSDSLRGVNEQFF
TGTGCCACCAGTGATTCCCTTAGAGGCGTGAATGAGCAGTTCTTC
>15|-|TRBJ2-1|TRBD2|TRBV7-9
CACSPGLAGDNEQFF
TGTGCCTGCAGCCCGGGACTAGCGGGGGACAATGAGCAGTTCTTC
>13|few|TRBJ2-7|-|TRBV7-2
CASSPQAEDEQYF
TGTGCCAGCAGCCCCCAGGCAGAGGACGAGCAGTACTTC
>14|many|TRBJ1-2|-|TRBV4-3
CASSRRQAGYGYTF
TGCGCCAGCAGCCGCAGACAGGCGGGGTATGGCTACACCTTC
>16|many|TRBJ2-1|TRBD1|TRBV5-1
CASSLSGTGGYNEQFF
TGCGCCAGCAGCTTGTCGGGGACAGGGGGCTACAATGAGCAGTTCTTC